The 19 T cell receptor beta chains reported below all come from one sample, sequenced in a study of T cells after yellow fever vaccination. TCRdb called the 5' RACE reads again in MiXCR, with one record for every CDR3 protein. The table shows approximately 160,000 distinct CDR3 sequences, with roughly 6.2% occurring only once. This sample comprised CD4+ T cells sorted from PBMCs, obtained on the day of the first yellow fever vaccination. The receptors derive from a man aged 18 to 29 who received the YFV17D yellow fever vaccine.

CDR3 loop: CASSILQGNYGYTF. The CDR3, as DNA: TGCGCCAGCAGCATACTCCAGGGTAACTATGGCTACACCTTC. The V gene is TRBV5-1, the J gene TRBJ1-2; tentatively, D is TRBD1 (5 bases). The CDR3 has 14 residues. Germline CDR1 SGHRS, CDR2 YFSETQ. V was pared by 4 bases and J by 1 base, with 11 bases between.

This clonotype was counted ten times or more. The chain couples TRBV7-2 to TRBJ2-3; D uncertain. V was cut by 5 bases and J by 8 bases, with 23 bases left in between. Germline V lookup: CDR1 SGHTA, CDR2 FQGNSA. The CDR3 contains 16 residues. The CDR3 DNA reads TGTGCCAGCAGCCCCTTACTGGGGTCCTTACCCGGTACGCAGTATTTT. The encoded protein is CASSPLLGSLPGTQYF.

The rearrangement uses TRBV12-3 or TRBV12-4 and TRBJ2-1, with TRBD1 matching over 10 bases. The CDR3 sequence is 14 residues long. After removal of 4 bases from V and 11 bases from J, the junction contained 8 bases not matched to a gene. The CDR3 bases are TGTGCCAGCAGTTCCCCCGGGACAGGGGCTAAGCAGTTCTTC. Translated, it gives CASSSPGTGAKQFF.

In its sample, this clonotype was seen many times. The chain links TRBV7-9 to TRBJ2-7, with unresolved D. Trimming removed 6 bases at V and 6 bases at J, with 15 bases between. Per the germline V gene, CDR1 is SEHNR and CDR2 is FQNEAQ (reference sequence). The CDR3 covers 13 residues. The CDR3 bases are TGTGCCAGCAGTGGCCTGGCGAATGGCGAGCAGTACTTC. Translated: CASSGLANGEQYF.

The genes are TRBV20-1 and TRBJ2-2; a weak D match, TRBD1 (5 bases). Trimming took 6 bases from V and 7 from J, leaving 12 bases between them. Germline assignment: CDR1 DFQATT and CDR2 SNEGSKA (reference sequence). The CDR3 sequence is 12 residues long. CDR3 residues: CSALRVHGELFF. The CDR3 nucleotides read TGCAGTGCCCTCAGGGTTCACGGGGAGCTGTTTTTT.

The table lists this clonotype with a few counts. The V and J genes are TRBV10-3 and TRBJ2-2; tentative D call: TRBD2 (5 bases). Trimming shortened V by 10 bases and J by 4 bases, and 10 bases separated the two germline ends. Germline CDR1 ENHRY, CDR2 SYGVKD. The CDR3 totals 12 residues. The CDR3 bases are TGTGCCACGGGAACCCTCACCGGGGAGCTGTTTTTT. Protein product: CATGTLTGELFF.

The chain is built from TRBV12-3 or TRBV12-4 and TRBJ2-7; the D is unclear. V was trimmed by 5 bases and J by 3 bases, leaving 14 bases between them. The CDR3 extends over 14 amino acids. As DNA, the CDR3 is TGTGCCAGCAGTCCCGGTACCAGGCTCTACGAGCAGTACGTC. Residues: CASSPGTRLYEQYV.

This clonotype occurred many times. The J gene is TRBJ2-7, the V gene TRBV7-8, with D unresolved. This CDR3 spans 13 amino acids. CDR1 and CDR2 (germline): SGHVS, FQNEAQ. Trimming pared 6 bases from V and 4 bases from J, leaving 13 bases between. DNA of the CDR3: TGTGCCAGCAGTTGGATCAATGGTTACGAGCAGTACGTC. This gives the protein CASSWINGYEQYV.

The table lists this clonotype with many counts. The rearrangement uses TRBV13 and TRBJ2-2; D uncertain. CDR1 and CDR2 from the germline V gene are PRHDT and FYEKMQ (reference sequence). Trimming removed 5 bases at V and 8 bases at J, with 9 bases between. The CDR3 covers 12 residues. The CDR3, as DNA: TGTGCCAGCAGCCTCCCTGGGGGGGAGCTGTTTTTT. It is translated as CASSLPGGELFF.

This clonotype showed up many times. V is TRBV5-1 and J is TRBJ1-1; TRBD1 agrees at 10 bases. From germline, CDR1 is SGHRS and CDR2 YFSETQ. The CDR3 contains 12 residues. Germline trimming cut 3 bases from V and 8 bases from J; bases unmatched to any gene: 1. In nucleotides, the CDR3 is TGCGCCAGCAGCTCGACAGGGGGCGAAGCTTTCTTT. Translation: CASSSTGGEAFF.

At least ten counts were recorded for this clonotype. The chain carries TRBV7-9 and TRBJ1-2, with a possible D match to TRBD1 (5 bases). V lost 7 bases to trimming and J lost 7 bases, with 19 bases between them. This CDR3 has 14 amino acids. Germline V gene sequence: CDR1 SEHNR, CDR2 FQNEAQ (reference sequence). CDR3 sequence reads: CASTAWGGRSGYTF. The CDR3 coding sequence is TGTGCCAGCACCGCTTGGGGGGGAAGAAGTGGCTACACCTTC.

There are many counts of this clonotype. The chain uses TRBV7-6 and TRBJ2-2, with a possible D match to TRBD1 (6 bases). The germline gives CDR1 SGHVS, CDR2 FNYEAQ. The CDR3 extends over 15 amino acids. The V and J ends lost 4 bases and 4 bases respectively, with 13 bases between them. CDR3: CASSSRQEGTGELFF. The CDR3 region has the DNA TGTGCCAGCAGCTCCCGACAGGAAGGCACCGGGGAGCTGTTTTTT.

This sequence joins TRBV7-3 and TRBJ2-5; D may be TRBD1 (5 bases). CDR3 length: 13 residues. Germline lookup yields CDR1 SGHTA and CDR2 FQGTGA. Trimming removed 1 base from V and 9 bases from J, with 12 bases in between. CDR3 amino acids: CASSLMQGGAQYF. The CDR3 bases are TGTGCCAGCAGCTTAATGCAGGGTGGGGCCCAGTACTTC.

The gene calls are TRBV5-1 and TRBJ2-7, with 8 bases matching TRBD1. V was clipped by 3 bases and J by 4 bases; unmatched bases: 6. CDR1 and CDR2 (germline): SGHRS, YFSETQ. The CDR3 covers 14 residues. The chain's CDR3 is CASSSGGSIYEQYF. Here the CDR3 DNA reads TGCGCCAGCAGCTCAGGGGGCTCTATTTACGAGCAGTACTTC. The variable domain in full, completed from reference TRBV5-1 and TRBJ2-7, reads KAGVTQTPRYLIKTRGQQVTLSCSPISGHRSVSWYQQTPGQGLQFLFEYFSETQRNKGNFPGRFSGRQFSNSRSEMNVSTLELGDSALYLCASSSGGSIYEQYFGPGTRLTVT.

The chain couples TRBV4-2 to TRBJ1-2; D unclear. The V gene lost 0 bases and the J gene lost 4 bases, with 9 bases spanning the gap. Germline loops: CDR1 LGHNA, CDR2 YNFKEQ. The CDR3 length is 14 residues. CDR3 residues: CASSQEGVSYGYTF. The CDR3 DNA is TGTGCCAGCAGCCAAGAGGGAGTTAGCTATGGCTACACCTTC.

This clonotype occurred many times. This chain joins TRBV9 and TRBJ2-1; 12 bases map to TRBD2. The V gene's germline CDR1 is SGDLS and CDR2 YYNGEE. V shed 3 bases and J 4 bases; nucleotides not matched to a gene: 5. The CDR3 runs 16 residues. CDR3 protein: CASSEIGLAGYNEQFF. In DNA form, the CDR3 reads TGTGCCAGCAGCGAGATCGGACTAGCGGGGTACAATGAGCAGTTCTTC.

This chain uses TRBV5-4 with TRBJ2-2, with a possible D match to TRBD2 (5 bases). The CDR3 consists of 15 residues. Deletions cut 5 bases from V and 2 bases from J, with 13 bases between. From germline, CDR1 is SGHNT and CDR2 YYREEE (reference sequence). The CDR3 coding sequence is TGTGCCAGCAGTTCCGCCGGGGTTAACACCGGGGAGCTGTTTTTT. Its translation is CASSSAGVNTGELFF.

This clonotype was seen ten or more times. The CDR3 loop is CASSAREDGQYV. CDR3 coding DNA: TGTGCCAGCAGCGCCAGGGAGGACGGGCAGTACGTC. J is TRBJ2-7 and V is TRBV21-1; TRBD2, the table's D call, was not compared with the DNA. TRBV21-1 is marked as a pseudogene. CDR3 size: 12 residues.

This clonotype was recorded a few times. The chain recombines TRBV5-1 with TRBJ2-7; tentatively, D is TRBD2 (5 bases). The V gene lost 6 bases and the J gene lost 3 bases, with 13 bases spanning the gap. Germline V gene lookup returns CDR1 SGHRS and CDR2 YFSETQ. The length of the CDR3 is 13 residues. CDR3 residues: CASKAGDYYEQYF. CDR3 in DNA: TGCGCCAGCAAGGCAGGCGACTACTACGAGCAGTACTTC.